Reported below is one TCR beta chain. Germline lookup yields CDR1 DFQATT and CDR2 SNEGSKA (reference sequence). The CDR3 extends over 14 amino acids. J was trimmed by 4 bases and V by 3 bases; bases with no gene match: 5. This sample was included in a study of blood T cell repertoires in COVID-19. Study information: Nucleic acid was either cDNA or gDNA, and it came from T cells, B-cell-depleted T cells, or PBMCs.

Original processing notes: Scientists estimated how many nucleated cells there were by amplifying reference gene primers. Clones were read by immunoSEQ multiplex PCR, and TCRdb kept only the in-frame ones, dropping some. V and J calls and clone size are copied from that table; D and trimming were computed from the DNA. The table lists about 14,000 clones, less than 80% of them singletons. The origin of this receptor is a man between 65 and 80 years old with acute or convalescent COVID-19. V and J are TRBV20-1 and TRBJ1-5; 8 nucleotides line up with TRBD1. The sequenced sample was peripheral blood. The CDR3 loop is CSASQGTGNQPQHF. The DNA of the CDR3 is TGCAGTGCTAGTCAAGGGACAGGAAATCAGCCCCAGCATTTT.